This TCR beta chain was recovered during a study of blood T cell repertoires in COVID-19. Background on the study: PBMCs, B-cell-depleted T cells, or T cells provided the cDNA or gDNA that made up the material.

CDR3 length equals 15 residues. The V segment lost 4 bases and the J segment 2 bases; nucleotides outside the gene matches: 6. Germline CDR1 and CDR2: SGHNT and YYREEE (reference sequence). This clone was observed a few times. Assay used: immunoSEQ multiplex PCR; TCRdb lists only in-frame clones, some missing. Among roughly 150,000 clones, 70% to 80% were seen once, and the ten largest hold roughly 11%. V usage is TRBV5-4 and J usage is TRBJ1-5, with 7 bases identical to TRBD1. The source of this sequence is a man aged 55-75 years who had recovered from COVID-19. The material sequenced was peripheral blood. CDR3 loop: CASSQQGSGNQPQHF. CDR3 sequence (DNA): TGTGCCAGCAGCCAACAGGGGTCAGGCAATCAGCCCCAGCATTTT.